This T cell receptor beta chain appears in the sequencing data of a study of identical twins. The study, taken as a whole, reports: Abundant cord blood beta clonotypes carried fewer insertions; memory repertoires showed none. Part of the zero-insertion signal could reflect confounding by invariant MAIT and iNKT cells. Twin-shared out-of-frame alpha sequences showed excess low generation probability. Monozygotic twin pairs showed more out-of-frame TCR alpha sharing than models estimated.

A remark on this clonotype: Antigen specificity is unknown.

TCRdb itself ran the 5' RACE reads through MiXCR, one entry per CDR3 protein. In the table there are under 450,000 distinct CDR3 sequences, around 20% of which are singletons. This CDR3 has 16 residues. J lost 5 bases, V lost 3 bases, and 10 bases had no gene match. Germline values: CDR1 SGHVS, CDR2 FQNEAQ. Source material: naive T cells sorted from blood. This sequence was found in a middle-aged man in good health. This chain connects TRBV7-8 to TRBJ1-2, with 9 bases that match TRBD1. CDR3 loop: CASSFAGTGRSYGYTF. The DNA of the CDR3 is TGTGCCAGCAGCTTTGCCGGGACAGGGCGTAGTTATGGCTACACCTTC.